This T cell receptor beta chain was identified in a study of PD-L1 blockade in urothelial cancer. Study overall: Timepoints chosen for blood analysis were 3 weeks (second dose) and 6 weeks after treatment start. Study-level points and caveats: For durable-benefit patients, tumor-associated blood clones expanded more at 3 weeks. Below-median pretreatment blood TCR clonality was a predictor of better survival.

This CDR3 contains 18 residues. Losses at the gene ends were 7 bases for V and 0 bases for J; bases not matched to a gene: 13. Germline CDR1 reads ENHRY; CDR2 reads SYGVKD. Profiling relied on immunoSEQ multiplex PCR, and the TCRdb table lists in-frame clones only, not all of them. This table has over 70,000 clones, 75% to 90% appearing once. Documented time point: peripheral blood 6 weeks after treatment start. Samples were collected from each patient before treatment and during treatment. Each patient gave between 1 and 8 of them in total. As concerns this clone: The antigen remains unidentified.

The chain employs TRBV10-3 and TRBJ2-1; TRBD2 aligns across 9 bases. The source was PBMCs, collected around atezolizumab (anti-PD-L1) treatment. The TCR was taken from a man in his 70s with urothelial cancer. CDR3 protein: CAITSGGLAPSSYNEQFF. Here the CDR3 DNA reads TGTGCCATCACTTCTGGCGGACTAGCGCCGAGCTCCTACAATGAGCAGTTCTTC.